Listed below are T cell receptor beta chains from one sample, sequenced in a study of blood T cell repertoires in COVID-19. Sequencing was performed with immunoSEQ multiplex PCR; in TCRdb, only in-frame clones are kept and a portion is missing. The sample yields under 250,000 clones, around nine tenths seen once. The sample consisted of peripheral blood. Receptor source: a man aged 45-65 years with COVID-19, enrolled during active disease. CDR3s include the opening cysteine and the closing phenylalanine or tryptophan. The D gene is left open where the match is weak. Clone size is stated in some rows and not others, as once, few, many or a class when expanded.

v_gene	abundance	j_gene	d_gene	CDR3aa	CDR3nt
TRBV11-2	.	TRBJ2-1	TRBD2	CASSLGTSGHNEQFF	TGTGCCAGCAGCTTAGGGACTAGCGGACACAATGAGCAGTTCTTC
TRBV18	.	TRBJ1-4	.	CASSPRLSGGNEKLFF	TGTGCCAGCTCACCACGGCTCTCGGGTGGTAATGAAAAACTGTTTTTT
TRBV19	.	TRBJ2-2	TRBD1	CASNPGTRQGATGELFF	TGTGCCAGTAATCCAGGAACGAGACAGGGGGCGACCGGGGAGCTGTTTTTT
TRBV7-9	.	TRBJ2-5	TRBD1	CASSLVVGQGGETQYF	TGTGCCAGCAGCTTAGTTGTTGGACAGGGGGGCGAGACCCAGTACTTC
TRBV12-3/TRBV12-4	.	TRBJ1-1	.	CASSSRRATEAFF	TGTGCCAGCAGTTCGCGCAGGGCCACTGAAGCTTTCTTT
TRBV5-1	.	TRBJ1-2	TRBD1	CASSLGTANYGYTF	TGCGCCAGCAGCCTCGGGACAGCTAACTATGGCTACACCTTC
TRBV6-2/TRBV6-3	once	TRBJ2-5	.	CASSPGGLETQYF	TGTGCCAGCAGCCCCGGGGGTCTAGAGACCCAGTACTTC
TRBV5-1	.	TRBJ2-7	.	CASSLTGPESYEQYF	TGCGCCAGCAGCTTGACAGGCCCCGAGTCCTACGAGCAGTACTTC
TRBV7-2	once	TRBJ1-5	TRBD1	CASSLETGFQPQHF	TGTGCCAGCAGCTTAGAGACAGGGTTTCAGCCCCAGCATTTT
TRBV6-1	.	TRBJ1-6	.	CASIEGAMGSPLHF	TGTGCCAGCATTGAAGGGGCTATGGGTTCACCCCTCCACTTT
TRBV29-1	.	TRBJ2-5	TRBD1	CSVRVGQGKETQYF	TGCAGCGTCCGCGTGGGACAGGGAAAGGAGACCCAGTACTTC
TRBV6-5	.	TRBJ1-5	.	CASSSASGPQHF	TGTGCCAGCAGCAGTGCGTCGGGGCCCCAGCATTTT
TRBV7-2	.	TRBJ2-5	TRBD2	CASSLSTGTRQETQYF	TGTGCCAGCAGCTTATCTACCGGGACTAGACAAGAGACCCAGTACTTC
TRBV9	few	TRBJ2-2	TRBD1	CASSDRGANTGELFF	TGTGCCAGCAGCGACAGGGGGGCGAACACCGGGGAGCTGTTTTTT
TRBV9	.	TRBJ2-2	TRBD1	CASSVGQGANTGELFF	TGTGCCAGCAGCGTAGGGCAGGGGGCGAACACCGGGGAGCTGTTTTTT
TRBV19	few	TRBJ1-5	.	CASSIAITGWQPQHF	TGTGCCAGTAGTATAGCTATCACAGGATGGCAGCCCCAGCATTTT
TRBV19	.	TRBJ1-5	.	CASSRQSNQPQHF	TGTGCCAGTAGTCGACAGAGCAATCAGCCCCAGCATTTT
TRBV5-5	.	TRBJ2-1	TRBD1	CASSKDRVSYNEQFF	TGTGCCAGCAGTAAGGACAGGGTCTCCTACAATGAGCAGTTCTTC
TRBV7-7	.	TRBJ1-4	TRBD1	CASSLTGAANEKLFF	TGTGCCAGCAGCTTGACAGGGGCGGCTAATGAAAAACTGTTTTTT
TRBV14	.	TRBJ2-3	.	CASSQVVSLLQSSTDTQYF	TGTGCCAGCAGCCAAGTCGTCAGTCTCCTCCAGTCTAGCACAGATACGCAGTATTTT
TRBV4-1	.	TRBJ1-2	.	CASSQRSGQGYGYTF	TGCGCCAGCAGCCAAAGATCAGGGCAGGGCTATGGCTACACCTTC
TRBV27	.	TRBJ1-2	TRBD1	CASSSTGEFYGYTF	TGTGCCAGCTCGTCGACAGGGGAATTTTATGGCTACACCTTC
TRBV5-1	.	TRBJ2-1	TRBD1	CASSAIGTGGYNEQFF	TGCGCCAGCAGCGCAATAGGGACAGGGGGCTACAATGAGCAGTTCTTC
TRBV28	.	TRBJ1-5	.	CASSWTGNSNQPQHF	TGTGCCAGCAGTTGGACGGGGAATAGCAATCAGCCCCAGCATTTT
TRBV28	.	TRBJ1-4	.	CASSRPPGINEKLFF	TGTGCCAGCAGCCGCCCCCCAGGAATTAATGAAAAACTGTTTTTT
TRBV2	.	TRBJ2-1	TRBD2	CATPGLAGPPKYNEQFF	TGTGCCACCCCGGGACTAGCGGGACCACCCAAATACAATGAGCAGTTCTTC
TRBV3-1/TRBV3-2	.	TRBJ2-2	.	CASSQARPGELFF	TGTGCCAGCAGCCAAGCTAGGCCCGGGGAGCTGTTTTTT
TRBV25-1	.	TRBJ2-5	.	CASSELRGGETQYF	TGTGCCAGCAGTGAATTGCGGGGTGGAGAGACCCAGTACTTC
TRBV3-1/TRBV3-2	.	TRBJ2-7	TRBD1	CASSQGTEFYEQYF	TGTGCCAGCAGCCAGGGGACAGAATTCTACGAGCAGTACTTC
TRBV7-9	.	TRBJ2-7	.	CASSHRGKADEQYF	TGTGCCAGCAGCCACCGGGGTAAAGCCGACGAGCAGTACTTC
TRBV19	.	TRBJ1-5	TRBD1	CASSIIGRGLNQPQHF	TGTGCCAGTAGTATAATCGGCAGGGGGCTCAATCAGCCCCAGCATTTT
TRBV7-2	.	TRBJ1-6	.	CASSLAAGNNSPLHF	TGTGCCAGCAGCTTAGCGGCAGGAAACAATTCACCCCTCCACTTT
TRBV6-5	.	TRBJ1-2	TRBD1	CASSSTGERLYGYTF	TGTGCCAGCAGTTCTACAGGGGAAAGACTTTATGGCTACACCTTC
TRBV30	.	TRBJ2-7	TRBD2	CASFGGSGRAGEQYF	TGTGCCTCCTTCGGGGGTAGCGGGAGGGCCGGCGAGCAGTACTTC
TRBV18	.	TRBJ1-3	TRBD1	CASSPIPGQGNFISGNTIYF	TGTGCCAGCTCACCAATACCGGGACAGGGGAATTTCATCTCTGGAAACACCATATATTTT
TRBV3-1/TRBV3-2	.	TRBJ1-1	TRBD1	CASSHLTGDTEAFF	TGTGCCAGCAGCCACTTAACAGGGGACACTGAAGCTTTCTTT
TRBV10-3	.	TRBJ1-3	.	CAISDSSGNTIYF	TGTGCCATCAGTGACAGCTCTGGAAACACCATATATTTT
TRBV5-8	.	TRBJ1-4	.	CASSAGQLNEKLFF	TGTGCCAGCAGCGCCGGACAGTTGAATGAAAAACTGTTTTTT
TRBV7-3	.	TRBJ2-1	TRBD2	CASSLAGGPFNEQFF	TGTGCCAGCAGCTTAGCGGGAGGGCCCTTTAATGAGCAGTTCTTC
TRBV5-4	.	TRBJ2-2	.	CASSLGVTGDTGELFF	TGTGCCAGCAGCTTGGGGGTGACCGGGGACACCGGGGAGCTGTTTTTT
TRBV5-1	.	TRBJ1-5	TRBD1	CASSAGSGTAFSGNQPQHF	TGCGCCAGCAGCGCCGGATCCGGGACAGCCTTTTCGGGCAATCAGCCCCAGCATTTT
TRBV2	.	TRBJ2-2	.	CASTGQNTGELFF	TGTGCCAGCACGGGACAGAACACCGGGGAGCTGTTTTTT
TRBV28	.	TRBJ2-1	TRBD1	CASSSTGEQFF	TGTGCCAGCAGTTCGACAGGGGAGCAGTTCTTC
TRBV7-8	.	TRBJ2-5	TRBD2	CASSLGGAGGYQETQYF	TGTGCCAGCAGCCTCGGGGGAGCGGGGGGTTACCAAGAGACCCAGTACTTC
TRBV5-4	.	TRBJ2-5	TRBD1	CASSSGQGQKETQYF	TGTGCCAGCAGTTCGGGACAGGGGCAGAAAGAGACCCAGTACTTC
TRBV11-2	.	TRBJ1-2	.	CASSPDGLYGYTF	TGTGCCAGCAGCCCCGACGGACTCTATGGCTACACCTTC
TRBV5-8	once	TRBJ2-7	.	CASSLGLTSDYEQYF	TGTGCCAGCAGCTTGGGCCTTACTTCCGACTACGAGCAGTACTTC
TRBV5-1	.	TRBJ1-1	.	CASSLVPGGNTEAFF	TGCGCCAGCAGCTTGGTCCCGGGGGGAAACACTGAAGCTTTCTTT
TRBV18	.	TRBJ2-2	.	CASSPPTTGELFF	TGTGCCAGCTCACCTCCTACCACCGGGGAGCTGTTTTTT
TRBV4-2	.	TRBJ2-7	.	CASSQEKMGLSYEQYF	TGTGCCAGCAGCCAGGAAAAAATGGGGCTCTCCTACGAGCAGTACTTC
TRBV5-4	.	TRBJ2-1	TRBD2	CASSLELAGGRDEQFF	TGTGCCAGCAGCTTGGAACTAGCGGGGGGGCGGGATGAGCAGTTCTTC
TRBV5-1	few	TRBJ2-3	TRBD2	CASSLGVLAETDTQYF	TGCGCCAGCAGCTTGGGAGTCCTAGCGGAAACAGATACGCAGTATTTT
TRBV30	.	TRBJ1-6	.	CAWSPSNSPLHF	TGTGCCTGGAGTCCCTCGAATTCACCCCTCCACTTT
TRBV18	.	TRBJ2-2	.	CASSPQGGRNTGELFF	TGTGCCAGCTCCCCACAGGGAGGTAGGAACACCGGGGAGCTGTTTTTT
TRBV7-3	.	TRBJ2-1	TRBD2	CASSETSESSYNEQFF	TGTGCCAGCAGCGAGACTAGCGAGAGCTCCTACAATGAGCAGTTCTTC